Listed below are T cell receptor beta chains from one sample, sequenced in a study of blood T cell repertoires in COVID-19. TCRdb's copy holds only in-frame clones and misses some; the assay was immunoSEQ multiplex PCR. Of 150,000 or so clones in the sample, approximately 90% were seen once. Sequencing was done on a sample of PBMCs or T cells enriched from blood (not recorded which). The receptors shown here come from a man aged 50-60 years who had recovered from COVID-19. The CDR3 runs from the conserved cysteine through the conserved F or W. Each record gives: J gene, D gene, clone size, V gene, CDR3 protein, CDR3 DNA. D genes are given only for firm matches. A clone size is listed for some rows: how often the clone was seen (once, few, many), or a class if it is expanded.

TRBJ1-4	NA	NA	TRBV15	CATRSLEEKLFF	TGTGCCACCAGATCCTTGGAGGAAAAACTGTTTTTT
TRBJ1-1	TRBD1	NA	TRBV28	CASSSYRGRNTEAFF	TGTGCCAGCAGTTCGTACAGGGGGCGGAACACTGAAGCTTTCTTT
TRBJ1-4	NA	NA	TRBV7-2	CASSRNRPSNEKLFF	TGTGCCAGCAGCCGCAACAGACCCTCTAATGAAAAACTGTTTTTT
TRBJ1-4	NA	once	TRBV7-9	CASSFEPANEKLFF	TGTGCCAGCAGCTTTGAGCCGGCTAATGAAAAACTGTTTTTT
TRBJ2-5	TRBD2	NA	TRBV18	CASSITLAGRETQYF	TGTGCCAGCTCAATAACCCTAGCGGGAAGGGAGACCCAGTACTTC
TRBJ1-1	NA	NA	TRBV28	CASSLLGVDTEAFF	TGTGCCAGCAGTTTACTGGGAGTTGACACTGAAGCTTTCTTT
TRBJ1-5	NA	NA	TRBV28	CASSFLGGTRNQPQHF	TGTGCCAGCAGTTTTTTGGGAGGAACTAGGAATCAGCCCCAGCATTTT
TRBJ1-2	NA	NA	TRBV5-8	CASSLRGNYGYTF	TGTGCCAGCAGCTTGCGGGGAAACTATGGCTACACCTTC
TRBJ1-3	NA	NA	TRBV5-1	CASSLTTGQSGNTIYF	TGCGCCAGCAGCCTCACTACCGGACAGTCTGGAAACACCATATATTTT
TRBJ1-4	NA	NA	TRBV5-1	CASSSLATNEKLFF	TGCGCCAGCAGCTCCCTTGCAACTAATGAAAAACTGTTTTTT
TRBJ2-5	TRBD2	once	TRBV11-1	CASSQTGTSGRETQYF	TGTGCCAGCAGCCAAACCGGGACTAGCGGGAGAGAGACCCAGTACTTC
TRBJ2-7	TRBD2	NA	TRBV2	CASSGDSGIGEQYF	TGTGCCAGCAGTGGAGATAGCGGGATCGGCGAGCAGTACTTC
TRBJ1-1	NA	NA	TRBV4-2	CASSQDTRTNTEAFF	TGTGCCAGCAGCCAAGATACCCGGACTAACACTGAAGCTTTCTTT
TRBJ2-2	TRBD1	NA	TRBV12-3/TRBV12-4	CASSPGGPGELFF	TGTGCCAGCAGCCCAGGGGGCCCCGGGGAGCTGTTTTTT
TRBJ1-1	NA	NA	TRBV20-1	CSASVAQGFNTEAFF	TGCAGTGCTAGTGTCGCACAGGGATTTAACACTGAAGCTTTCTTT
TRBJ2-2	TRBD1	NA	TRBV24-1	CATSDSGTGNTGELFF	TGTGCCACCAGTGACTCCGGGACAGGGAACACCGGGGAGCTGTTTTTT
TRBJ1-2	TRBD1	NA	TRBV4-3	CASSQTGAGGYTF	TGCGCCAGCAGCCAGACAGGGGCTGGAGGCTACACCTTC
TRBJ1-1	NA	NA	TRBV28	CASSLARVTFF	TGTGCCAGCAGTTTAGCCAGGGTAACTTTCTTT
TRBJ1-2	TRBD1	NA	TRBV6-5	CASSWTGPANYGYTF	TGTGCCAGCAGTTGGACAGGTCCTGCTAACTATGGCTACACCTTC
TRBJ1-1	TRBD1	NA	TRBV28	CASSSRQGALNTEAFF	TGTGCCAGCAGTTCCCGACAGGGGGCTTTGAACACTGAAGCTTTCTTT
TRBJ2-2	TRBD1	few	TRBV10-3	CAISWTGDISNTGELFF	TGTGCCATCAGTTGGACAGGGGATATTTCGAACACCGGGGAGCTGTTTTTT
TRBJ2-2	NA	NA	TRBV6-2/TRBV6-3	CASSYVSQGNTGELFF	TGTGCCAGCAGTTACGTATCCCAGGGGAACACCGGGGAGCTGTTTTTT
TRBJ2-7	NA	NA	TRBV9	CASGATDRSYEQYF	TGTGCCAGCGGGGCTACAGACAGGTCCTACGAGCAGTACTTC
TRBJ2-3	TRBD2	NA	TRBV5-1	CASTTGLAGATDTQYF	TGCGCCAGCACCACCGGACTAGCGGGGGCCACAGATACGCAGTATTTT
TRBJ2-6	TRBD1	NA	TRBV6-1	CASSDRRGQGSGANVLTF	TGTGCCAGCAGTGATCGAAGGGGGCAAGGCTCTGGGGCCAACGTCCTGACTTTC
TRBJ2-1	NA	NA	TRBV5-1	CASALRTRTYNEQFF	TGCGCCAGTGCGCTCCGAACTCGGACTTACAATGAGCAGTTCTTC
TRBJ1-1	TRBD1	once	TRBV6-5	CASTPRQGEAFF	TGTGCCAGCACGCCGCGACAGGGGGAAGCTTTCTTT
TRBJ2-1	TRBD1	NA	TRBV10-3	CAISGRTGQPSSYNEQFF	TGTGCCATCAGTGGGAGGACAGGGCAACCCAGCTCCTACAATGAGCAGTTCTTC
TRBJ1-5	NA	NA	TRBV4-3	CASSYGSNQPQHF	TGCGCCAGCAGCTACGGGTCGAATCAGCCCCAGCATTTT
TRBJ1-2	NA	NA	TRBV15	CATSRDGGDYGYTF	TGTGCCACCAGCAGAGATGGGGGGGACTATGGCTACACCTTC
TRBJ2-2	TRBD1	NA	TRBV7-2	CASSLRRGPSGELFF	TGTGCCAGCAGCTTACGCAGGGGGCCGTCCGGGGAGCTGTTTTTT
TRBJ1-2	NA	NA	TRBV9	CASSPGGVLDYGYTF	TGTGCCAGCAGCCCTGGGGGGGTTTTGGACTATGGCTACACCTTC
TRBJ2-2	TRBD2	NA	TRBV19	CASSALAGGPNTGELFF	TGTGCCAGTAGCGCACTAGCGGGGGGGCCTAACACCGGGGAGCTGTTTTTT
TRBJ1-1	NA	NA	TRBV29-1	CSLRGYRNTEAFF	TGCAGCTTACGGGGGTACCGGAACACTGAAGCTTTCTTT
TRBJ2-7	TRBD1	NA	TRBV13	CASSRDRGYEQYF	TGTGCCAGCAGCCGGGACAGGGGTTACGAGCAGTACTTC
TRBJ1-2	TRBD1	NA	TRBV9	CASSADRADGYTF	TGTGCCAGCAGCGCGGACAGGGCAGATGGCTACACCTTC
TRBJ1-4	NA	once	TRBV6-6	CASSSHPGVGSEKLFF	TGTGCCAGCAGTTCCCATCCAGGGGTGGGAAGCGAAAAACTGTTTTTT
TRBJ2-7	NA	NA	TRBV6-6	CASSYSTYEQYF	TGTGCCAGCAGTTACTCGACTTACGAGCAGTACTTC
TRBJ1-2	NA	NA	TRBV5-6	CASSLVGEYGYTF	TGTGCCAGCAGCTTGGTTGGGGAGTATGGCTACACCTTC
TRBJ1-1	NA	NA	TRBV5-4	CASSFSSGTNTEAFF	TGTGCCAGCAGCTTCTCCTCGGGTACGAACACTGAAGCTTTCTTT
TRBJ1-5	TRBD1	NA	TRBV7-8	CASSLTYRGGVPQHF	TGTGCCAGCAGCTTAACGTACAGGGGGGGTGTACCCCAGCATTTT
TRBJ1-2	NA	NA	TRBV2	CASSEGTDPRYGYTF	TGTGCCAGCAGTGAAGGTACAGACCCCAGATATGGCTACACCTTC
TRBJ2-2	TRBD1	NA	TRBV18	CASSPRGTGVTGELFF	TGTGCCAGCTCACCCCGAGGGACAGGGGTTACCGGGGAGCTGTTTTTT